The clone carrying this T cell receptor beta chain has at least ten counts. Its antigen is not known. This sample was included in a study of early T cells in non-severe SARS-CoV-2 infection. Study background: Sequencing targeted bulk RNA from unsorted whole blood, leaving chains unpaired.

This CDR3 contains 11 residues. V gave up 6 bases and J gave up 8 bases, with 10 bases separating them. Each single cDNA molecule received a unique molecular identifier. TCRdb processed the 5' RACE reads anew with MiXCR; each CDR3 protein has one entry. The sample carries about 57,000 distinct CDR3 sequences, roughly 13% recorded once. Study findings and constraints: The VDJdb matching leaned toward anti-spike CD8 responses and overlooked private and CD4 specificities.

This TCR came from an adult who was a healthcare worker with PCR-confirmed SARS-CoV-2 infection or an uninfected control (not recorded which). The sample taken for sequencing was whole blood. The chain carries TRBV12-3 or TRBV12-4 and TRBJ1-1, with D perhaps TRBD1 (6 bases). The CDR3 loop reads CASRRTAEAFF. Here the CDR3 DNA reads TGTGCCAGCAGACGGACAGCAGAAGCTTTCTTT.